Listed below are T cell receptor beta chains from one sample, sequenced in a study of response to subunit inactivated influenza vaccine. A single record per CDR3 protein comes from TCRdb applying MiXCR to the RT-PCR reads. In the table there are around 170,000 distinct CDR3 sequences, roughly 10% of which are singletons. Source: CD8+ T cells sorted from PBMCs, taken 23 months after vaccination. The receptors were sampled from a man aged 45 to 75 who received an inactivated influenza vaccine. The CDR3 runs from the conserved cysteine through the conserved F or W. D genes are given only for firm matches. Size is stated for part of the rows, as once, few or many counts, or as a class when the clone is expanded.

size	V	D	J	CDR3	DNA
.	TRBV5-5	.	TRBJ2-1	CASSVANKILYNEQFF	TGTGCCAGCAGCGTCGCCAACAAGATCCTCTACAATGAGCAGTTCTTC
.	TRBV27	.	TRBJ2-2	CASSQTNTGELFF	TGTGCCAGCAGCCAGACGAACACCGGGGAGCTGTTTTTT
few	TRBV7-6	TRBD2	TRBJ2-1	CASSLASLAGGPGDEQFF	TGTGCCAGCAGCTTAGCAAGCCTAGCGGGAGGGCCTGGGGATGAGCAGTTCTTC
.	TRBV27	.	TRBJ2-7	CASSLDGHEQYF	TGTGCCAGCAGTTTAGACGGGCACGAGCAGTACTTC
.	TRBV5-1	.	TRBJ2-7	CASRKGQLYEQYF	TGCGCCAGCAGAAAAGGACAGCTCTACGAGCAGTACTTC
few	TRBV29-1	TRBD1	TRBJ2-1	CSVEPGTGDNEQFF	TGCAGCGTTGAACCCGGGACAGGGGACAATGAGCAGTTCTTC
.	TRBV5-6	TRBD1	TRBJ1-5	CASSPGTGGPQHF	TGTGCCAGCAGCCCCGGGACAGGGGGCCCCCAGCATTTT
many	TRBV6-5	.	TRBJ2-7	CASSYQPTYEQYF	TGTGCCAGCAGCTACCAACCTACCTACGAGCAGTACTTC
few	TRBV19	.	TRBJ1-4	CASSGNEKLFF	TGTGCCAGTAGTGGTAATGAAAAACTGTTTTTT
few	TRBV9	.	TRBJ2-2	CASGKQGTGELFF	TGTGCCAGTGGGAAACAGGGCACCGGGGAGCTGTTTTTT
few	TRBV27	.	TRBJ1-5	CASSLRGEGQPQHF	TGTGCCAGCAGTTTAAGAGGGGAGGGTCAGCCCCAGCATTTT
.	TRBV29-1	.	TRBJ1-2	CSVGISRDGYTF	TGCAGCGTTGGAATAAGCAGGGATGGCTACACCTTC